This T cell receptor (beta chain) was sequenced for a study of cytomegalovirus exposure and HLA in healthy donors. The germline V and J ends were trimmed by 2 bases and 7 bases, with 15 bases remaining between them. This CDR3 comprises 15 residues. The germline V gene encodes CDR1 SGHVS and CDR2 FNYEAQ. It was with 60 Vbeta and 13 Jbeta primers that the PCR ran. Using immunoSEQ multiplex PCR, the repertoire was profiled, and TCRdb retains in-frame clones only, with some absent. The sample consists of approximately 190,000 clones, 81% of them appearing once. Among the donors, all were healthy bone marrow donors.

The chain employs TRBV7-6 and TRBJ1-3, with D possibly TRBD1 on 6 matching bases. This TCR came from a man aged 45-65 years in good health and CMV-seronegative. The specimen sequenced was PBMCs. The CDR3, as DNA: TGTGCCAGCAGCTTATTGGGAGGGGGATCGAACACCATATATTTT. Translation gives CASSLLGGGSNTIYF.